The 7 T cell receptor beta chains reported below all come from one sample, sequenced in a study of T cell repertoires in cytomegalovirus infection. TCRdb reprocessed the reads via MiXCR and lists one record per CDR3 protein. Here the sample spans approximately 73,000 distinct CDR3 sequences, approximately 39% being singletons. The antigens these receptors bind are not known. The specimen was CD8+ T cells from cultured PBMCs, collected from culture after CMV antigen stimulation. The origin of the receptors is a human donor in good health (CMV status not recorded). Some clones in this sample may be carry-over from other donors' samples.

This sequence joins TRBV6-6 and TRBJ1-1; D gene uncertain. CDR1 is MNHNY and CDR2 is SVGAGI in the germline V gene (reference sequence). V dropped 0 bases and J dropped 0 bases, with 14 bases sitting between them. The CDR3 totals 17 residues. The CDR3 here is CASSYSSARIMNTEAFF. CDR3 nucleotides: TGTGCCAGCAGTTACTCGTCTGCGAGAATCATGAACACTGAAGCTTTCTTT.

This clonotype was seen only a few times. This chain uses TRBV5-4 with TRBJ2-1; possible D gene TRBD2, 6 bases. The length of the CDR3 is 16 residues. The germline CDR1 and CDR2 sequences are SGHNT and YYREEE (reference sequence). V lost 4 bases and J 1 base, leaving 15 bases between the germline ends. In nucleotides, the CDR3 is TGTGCCAGCAGCCCCGACTCGGGAGCGTCCTACAATGAGCAGTTCTTC. Translating gives CASSPDSGASYNEQFF.

The chain carries TRBV10-3 and TRBJ1-2; no clear D gene. Deletions cut 5 bases from V and 0 bases from J, with 16 bases between. Germline assignment: CDR1 ENHRY and CDR2 SYGVKD. This CDR3 contains 16 residues. The CDR3 nucleotides read TGTGCCATCAGTTTGGTGGTTCGTGGAGCTAACTATGGCTACACCTTC. Amino acids: CAISLVVRGANYGYTF.

CDR3 sequence reads: CASSYLDRGAYNSPLHF. The CDR3 DNA sequence: TGTGCCAGCAGCTACCTCGACCGGGGTGCCTATAATTCACCCCTCCACTTT. The chain recombines TRBV7-2 with TRBJ1-6; D gene uncertain. The V end lost 4 bases, the J end lost 2 bases, and 15 bases lay between the germline ends. The CDR3 length is 17 residues. Germline-derived CDR1 and CDR2 are SGHTA and FQGNSA.

The CDR3 reads CASSLAGGTSDTQYF. Written as DNA, the CDR3 is TGTGCCAGCAGTTTGGCGGGGGGAACATCAGATACGCAGTATTTT. This chain connects TRBV6-5 to TRBJ2-3; 8 nucleotides match TRBD2. CDR1 is MNHEY, CDR2 SVGAGI, per germline. V shed 4 bases, J shed 4 bases, and the junction held 7 bases outside the gene matches. The CDR3 length is 15 residues.

This clonotype showed up just a few times. The chain employs TRBV7-2 and TRBJ1-1; TRBD1 is a possible D gene (5 bases). The CDR3 has 15 residues. Germline V CDR1 and CDR2: SGHTA, FQGNSA. V was cut by 6 bases and J by 5 bases, with 19 bases left in between. CDR3 nucleotides: TGTGCCAGCAGAACGTCGGGGGGGGTATTGACTGAAGCTTTCTTT. It is translated as CASRTSGGVLTEAFF.

This chain uses TRBV4-3 with TRBJ1-5, with D possibly matching TRBD1 (6 bases). CDR3 length: 17 amino acids. Trimming took off 0 bases at V and 3 bases at J, with 15 bases between the two ends. The germline V gene has CDR1 LGHNA and CDR2 YSLEER. CDR3 region: CASSQDYNRVNNQPQHF. Written as DNA, the CDR3 is TGCGCCAGCAGCCAAGATTATAACAGGGTTAACAATCAGCCCCAGCATTTT.